Listed below are T cell receptor beta chains from one sample, sequenced in a study of blood T cells in healthy people across ages. TCRdb reanalysed the 5' RACE reads using MiXCR and keeps one entry per CDR3 protein. The table lists 700,000 to 900,000 distinct CDR3 sequences, roughly 24% of them singletons. The same data also went into a second study, on T cells of mothers and their children.

Sequenced material: blood. The receptor set was obtained from a boy younger than 18 in good health. Each CDR3 is given with its conserved first and last residue. The order of the fields is D gene, clone size, J gene, V gene, CDR3 length, CDR3 DNA, CDR3 protein. The D gene is left open where the match is weak. Expanded clones get a size class; other rows say once, few or many, or leave the size out.

d_call: -; clone_size: -; j_call: TRBJ2-1; v_call: TRBV10-1; cdr3_length: 16; cdr3_nt: TGCGCCAGCAGTGAGTCGGGGACGCCCGACTACAATGAGCAGTTCTTC; cdr3_aa: CASSESGTPDYNEQFF
d_call: -; clone_size: few; j_call: TRBJ2-5; v_call: TRBV5-1; cdr3_length: 13; cdr3_nt: TGCGCCAGCAGCTTGACAGTAAAAGAGACCCAGTACTTC; cdr3_aa: CASSLTVKETQYF
d_call: TRBD1; clone_size: many; j_call: TRBJ2-1; v_call: TRBV6-1; cdr3_length: 14; cdr3_nt: TGTGCCAGCAGCTCGGGACAGAGCTACAATGAGCAGTTCTTC; cdr3_aa: CASSSGQSYNEQFF
d_call: -; clone_size: -; j_call: TRBJ1-2; v_call: TRBV20-1; cdr3_length: 11; cdr3_nt: TGCAGTGCTAGTTCTCTTTATGGCTACACCTTC; cdr3_aa: CSASSLYGYTF
d_call: TRBD2; clone_size: few; j_call: TRBJ2-2; v_call: TRBV20-1; cdr3_length: 14; cdr3_nt: TGCAGTGCTAGAGAGAGCGGGAGCACCGGGGAGCTGTTTTTT; cdr3_aa: CSARESGSTGELFF
d_call: TRBD2; clone_size: few; j_call: TRBJ2-3; v_call: TRBV7-3; cdr3_length: 19; cdr3_nt: TGTGCCAGCAGTTCCGGACTAGCGGGGGGGCGATCCTCCACAGATACGCAGTATTTT; cdr3_aa: CASSSGLAGGRSSTDTQYF
d_call: -; clone_size: -; j_call: TRBJ2-4; v_call: TRBV7-2; cdr3_length: 15; cdr3_nt: TGTGCCAGCAGCTTAGATCCCGGGGTGATGAACATTCAGTACTTC; cdr3_aa: CASSLDPGVMNIQYF
d_call: TRBD1; clone_size: -; j_call: TRBJ1-1; v_call: TRBV7-9; cdr3_length: 14; cdr3_nt: TGTGCCAGCAACGTACAGGGGGTGAACACTGAAGCTTTCTTT; cdr3_aa: CASNVQGVNTEAFF
d_call: TRBD1; clone_size: -; j_call: TRBJ2-1; v_call: TRBV7-9; cdr3_length: 14; cdr3_nt: TGTGCCAGCAACGGACAGGGGAAGCACAATGAGCAGTTCTTC; cdr3_aa: CASNGQGKHNEQFF
d_call: -; clone_size: -; j_call: TRBJ2-5; v_call: TRBV10-3; cdr3_length: 13; cdr3_nt: TGTGCCATCAGTGCGGGGCCCCGGGGCCAGCAGTACTTC; cdr3_aa: CAISAGPRGQQYF
d_call: TRBD2; clone_size: -; j_call: TRBJ2-5; v_call: TRBV20-1; cdr3_length: 13; cdr3_nt: TGCAGTGCTCCTCGGGGGAGGGAAGAGACCCAGTACTTC; cdr3_aa: CSAPRGREETQYF
d_call: TRBD1; clone_size: -; j_call: TRBJ1-1; v_call: TRBV4-1; cdr3_length: 15; cdr3_nt: TGCGCCGGCAGCCAAGGGGGACAGGGTACGGCTGAAGCTTTCTTT; cdr3_aa: CAGSQGGQGTAEAFF
d_call: -; clone_size: -; j_call: TRBJ1-2; v_call: TRBV6-5; cdr3_length: 14; cdr3_nt: TGTGCCAGCAGCAGGAGTGACAGTTACTATGGCTACACCTTC; cdr3_aa: CASSRSDSYYGYTF
d_call: TRBD1; clone_size: once; j_call: TRBJ2-7; v_call: TRBV7-8; cdr3_length: 16; cdr3_nt: TGTGCCAGCAGCTTAGGTAACAGGGGGCTATCGGGAGAGCAGTACTTC; cdr3_aa: CASSLGNRGLSGEQYF
d_call: TRBD1; clone_size: -; j_call: TRBJ2-7; v_call: TRBV10-3; cdr3_length: 15; cdr3_nt: TGTGCCATCAGTGAGTCGACAGGGAAGACCTACGAGCAGTACTTC; cdr3_aa: CAISESTGKTYEQYF
d_call: -; clone_size: many; j_call: TRBJ2-5; v_call: TRBV7-9; cdr3_length: 13; cdr3_nt: TGTGCCAGCAGCTTGGCCCTCCAAGAGACCCAGTACTTC; cdr3_aa: CASSLALQETQYF
d_call: TRBD2; clone_size: -; j_call: TRBJ2-1; v_call: TRBV12-3/TRBV12-4; cdr3_length: 14; cdr3_nt: TGTGCCGTAGCTAGCGGAATCTCCTACAATGAGCAGTTCTTC; cdr3_aa: CAVASGISYNEQFF
d_call: -; clone_size: -; j_call: TRBJ1-1; v_call: TRBV6-1; cdr3_length: 14; cdr3_nt: TGTGCCAGCTCGGTAGATGGGGGGAGAGCCGGAGCTTTCTTT; cdr3_aa: CASSVDGGRAGAFF